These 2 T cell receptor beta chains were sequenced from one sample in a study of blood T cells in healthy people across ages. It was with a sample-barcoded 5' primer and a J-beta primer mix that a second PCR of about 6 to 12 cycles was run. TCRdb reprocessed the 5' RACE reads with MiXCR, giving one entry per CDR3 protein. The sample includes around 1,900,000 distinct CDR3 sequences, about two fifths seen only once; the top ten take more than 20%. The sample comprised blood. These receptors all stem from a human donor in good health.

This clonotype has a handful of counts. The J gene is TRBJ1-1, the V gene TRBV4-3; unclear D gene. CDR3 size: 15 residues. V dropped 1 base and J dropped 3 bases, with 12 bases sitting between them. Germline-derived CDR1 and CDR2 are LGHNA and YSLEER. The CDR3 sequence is CASSQVPLPDTEAFF. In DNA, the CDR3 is TGCGCCAGCAGCCAAGTCCCCCTCCCGGACACTGAAGCTTTCTTT.

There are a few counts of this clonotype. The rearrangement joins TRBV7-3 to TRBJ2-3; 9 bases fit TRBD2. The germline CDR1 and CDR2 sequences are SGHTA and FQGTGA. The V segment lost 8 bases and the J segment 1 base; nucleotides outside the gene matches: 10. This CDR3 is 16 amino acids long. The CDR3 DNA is TGTGCCAGCCCCGAGGCGGGGGGGCCGGGCACAGATACGCAGTATTTT. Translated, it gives CASPEAGGPGTDTQYF.